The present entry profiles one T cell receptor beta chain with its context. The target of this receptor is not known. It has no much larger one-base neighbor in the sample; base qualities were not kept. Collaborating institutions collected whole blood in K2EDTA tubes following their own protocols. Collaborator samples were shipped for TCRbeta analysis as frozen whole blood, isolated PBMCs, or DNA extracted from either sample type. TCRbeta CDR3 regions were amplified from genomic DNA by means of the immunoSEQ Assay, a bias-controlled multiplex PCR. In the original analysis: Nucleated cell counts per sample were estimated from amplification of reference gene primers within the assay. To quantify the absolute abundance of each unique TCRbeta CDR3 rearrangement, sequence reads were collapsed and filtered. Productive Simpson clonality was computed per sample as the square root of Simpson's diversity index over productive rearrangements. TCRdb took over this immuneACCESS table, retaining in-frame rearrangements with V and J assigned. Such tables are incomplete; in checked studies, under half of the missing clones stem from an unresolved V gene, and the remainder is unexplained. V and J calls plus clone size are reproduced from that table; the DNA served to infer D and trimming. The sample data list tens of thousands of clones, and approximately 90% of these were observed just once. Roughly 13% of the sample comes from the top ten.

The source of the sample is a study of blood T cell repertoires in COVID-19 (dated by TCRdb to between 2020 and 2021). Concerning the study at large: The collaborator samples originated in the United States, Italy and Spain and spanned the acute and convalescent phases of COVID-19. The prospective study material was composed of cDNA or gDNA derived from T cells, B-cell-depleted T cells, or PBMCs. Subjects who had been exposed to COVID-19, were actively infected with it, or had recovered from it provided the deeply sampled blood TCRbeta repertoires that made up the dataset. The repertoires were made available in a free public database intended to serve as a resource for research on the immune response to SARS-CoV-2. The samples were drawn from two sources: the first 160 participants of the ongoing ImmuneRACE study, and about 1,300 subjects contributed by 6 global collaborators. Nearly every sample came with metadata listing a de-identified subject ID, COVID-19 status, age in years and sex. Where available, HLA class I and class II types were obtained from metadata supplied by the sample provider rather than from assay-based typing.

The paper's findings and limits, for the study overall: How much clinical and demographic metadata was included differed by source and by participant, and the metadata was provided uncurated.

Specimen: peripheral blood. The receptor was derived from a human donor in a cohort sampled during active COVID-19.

The base sequence is TGTGCCAGCAGTGTAAGGGGGGGCCTCAATCAGCCCCAGCATTTT. Translation gives CASSVRGGLNQPQHF. The receptor chain draws on TRBV28 and TRBJ1-5; TRBD1 is possibly the D segment (6 matching bases). The trim is 5 bases for V and 3 bases for J, with a gap of 14 bases between the germline ends. CDR1 is given as MDHEN and CDR2 as SYDVKM, both from the germline V gene. Spanning cysteine to phenylalanine, the CDR3 consists of 15 amino acids. Kept here is only the CDR3 DNA, which spans 45 bases and is read in frame from base 1.